This passage covers 14 T cell receptor beta chains from one sample sequenced in a study of CD8+ T cells in alopecia areata. After isolation, RNA underwent reverse transcription to generate cDNA as the sequencing template. Assay used: immunoSEQ multiplex PCR; TCRdb lists only in-frame clones, some missing. The data contain 150,000 to 200,000 clones, just under 65% of them singletons. The treatment denotes: oral pan-JAK inhibitor, 5-10 mg twice daily. The sequenced sample was CD4+ T cells sorted from blood, obtained around week 49, from a patient treated with tofacitinib. Receptors originate from a human donor with alopecia areata.

A few counts support this clone. The chain employs TRBV5-1 and TRBJ1-1; D is uncertain. In germline, CDR1 is SGHRS, CDR2 YFSETQ. Trimming took 4 bases from V and 1 from J, leaving 8 bases between them. The CDR3 contains 13 residues. The CDR3 nucleotides read TGCGCCAGCAGCGAGGGATCGAACACTGAAGCTTTCTTT. Residues: CASSEGSNTEAFF.

The CDR3 DNA reads as TGTGCCAGCAGCCTCGGGATACCTCCCTACGAGCAGTACTTC. Translation: CASSLGIPPYEQYF. The chain employs TRBV9 and TRBJ2-7; TRBD2 is a possible D gene (5 bases). The CDR3 is made up of 14 amino acids. Germline V gives CDR1 SGDLS, CDR2 YYNGEE. V lost 4 bases, J lost 2 bases, and 13 bases lay in between.

This chain uses TRBV4-3 with TRBJ1-2, with D unresolved. V shed 0 bases and J shed 6 bases, with 17 bases lying between them. CDR3 length: 16 amino acids. CDR1 and CDR2 from the germline V gene are LGHNA and YSLEER. CDR3 sequence reads: CASSQDFRLGPNGYTF. CDR3 DNA: TGCGCCAGCAGCCAAGATTTTCGGTTAGGGCCAAATGGCTACACCTTC.

V gene TRBV27 combines with J gene TRBJ2-3; D tentatively fits TRBD1 or TRBD2 (5 bases each). This CDR3 comprises 17 residues. V was clipped by 2 bases and J by 0 bases, with 15 bases between them. The germline V gene has CDR1 MNHEY and CDR2 SMNVEV (reference sequence). DNA for the CDR3: TGTGCCAGCAGTTTAGTGGGACGGATATCTAGCACAGATACGCAGTATTTT. This sequence encodes CASSLVGRISSTDTQYF.

The genes are TRBV29-1 and TRBJ2-7; 9 bases agree with TRBD1. The CDR3 spans 12 residues. Germline assignment: CDR1 SQVTM and CDR2 ANQGSEA. V lost 8 bases and J lost 5; bases outside the gene matches: 7. This CDR3 is CSTGGGMNEQYF. CDR3 DNA: TGCAGCACAGGGGGCGGGATGAACGAGCAGTACTTC.

V is TRBV10-3 and J is TRBJ2-5, with 13 bases fitting TRBD2. Germline-derived CDR1 and CDR2 are ENHRY and SYGVKD. The length of the CDR3 is 17 residues. Trimming cost V 3 bases and J 0 bases; bases outside gene matches: 4. As DNA, the CDR3 is TGTGCCATCAGTGAAGGACTAGCGGGAGCAGACCAAGAGACCCAGTACTTC. Protein product: CAISEGLAGADQETQYF.

The CDR3 here is CASSSGLNNYGYTF. In nucleotides, the CDR3 is TGTGCCAGCAGCTCAGGACTGAATAACTATGGCTACACCTTC. The chain combines TRBV5-4 with TRBJ1-2, with D unresolved. Germline-derived CDR1 and CDR2 are SGHNT and YYREEE (reference sequence). The CDR3 contains 14 residues. The V end was cut by 3 bases, the J end by 1 base, with 10 bases between.

The chain recombines TRBV29-1 with TRBJ2-1; D perhaps matches TRBD1 (6 bases). This CDR3 region has 12 residues. Germline V lookup: CDR1 SQVTM, CDR2 ANQGSEA. V shed 2 bases and J shed 7 bases, with 9 bases lying between them. The CDR3 is CSVEPGVNEQFF. The CDR3 nucleotides read TGCAGCGTTGAACCAGGGGTTAATGAGCAGTTCTTC.

This clone has more than one count but fewer than ten. The chain joins TRBV29-1 to TRBJ2-2; 11 nucleotides line up with TRBD2. Trimming cost V 4 bases and J 5 bases; bases outside gene matches: 6. Germline values: CDR1 SQVTM, CDR2 ANQGSEA. The length of the CDR3 is 15 residues. DNA of the CDR3: TGCAGCGTTGCTCAGCTAGCGGGGGGAACCGGGGAGCTGTTTTTT. Translating it yields CSVAQLAGGTGELFF.

Many counts were recorded for this clone. This chain connects TRBV2 to TRBJ1-5; tentatively, D is TRBD1 (5 bases). With 5 bases removed from V and 4 bases from J, the gap between germline ends came to 9 bases. This CDR3 is 13 amino acids long. From germline, CDR1 is SNHLY and CDR2 FYNNEI. The CDR3 region is CASSSDTNQPQHF. Written as DNA, the CDR3 is TGTGCCAGCAGTTCGGACACGAATCAGCCCCAGCATTTT.

This chain connects TRBV29-1 to TRBJ1-5, with no clear D. Germline V gene data show CDR1 as SQVTM and CDR2 as ANQGSEA. The CDR3 spans 12 residues. V was pared by 0 bases and J by 6 bases, with 6 bases between. The CDR3 sequence is CSVEDSGQPQHF. The CDR3 bases are TGCAGCGTTGAAGATTCGGGTCAGCCCCAGCATTTT.

The chain links TRBV30 to TRBJ1-1; D is unclear. The V gene's germline CDR1 is GTSNPN and CDR2 SVGIG (reference sequence). Trimming took 0 bases from V and 6 from J, leaving 8 bases between them. CDR3 length equals 12 residues. The CDR3, as DNA: TGTGCCTGGAGTGTATACAGCTCTGAAGCTTTCTTT. Its translation: CAWSVYSSEAFF.

This clone was counted between two and nine times. The chain carries TRBV11-2 and TRBJ2-5; 7 bases map to TRBD2. The CDR3 runs to 15 residues. Germline V CDR1 and CDR2: SGHAT, FQNNGV. Trimming at V came to 3 bases and at J to 4 bases, leaving 8 bases not matched to a gene. The CDR3 is CASSFGVREGETQYF. The DNA for the CDR3 is TGTGCCAGCAGCTTTGGGGTCAGGGAGGGAGAGACCCAGTACTTC.

The chain employs TRBV7-2 and TRBJ1-2; a possible D gene is TRBD1 (5 bases). The CDR3 has 13 amino acids. With 5 bases removed from V and 4 bases from J, the gap between germline ends came to 11 bases. Germline CDR1 and CDR2: SGHTA and FQGNSA. The CDR3 DNA is TGTGCCAGCAGCGAGACCCAGGGCTATGGCTACACCTTC. Its translation: CASSETQGYGYTF.